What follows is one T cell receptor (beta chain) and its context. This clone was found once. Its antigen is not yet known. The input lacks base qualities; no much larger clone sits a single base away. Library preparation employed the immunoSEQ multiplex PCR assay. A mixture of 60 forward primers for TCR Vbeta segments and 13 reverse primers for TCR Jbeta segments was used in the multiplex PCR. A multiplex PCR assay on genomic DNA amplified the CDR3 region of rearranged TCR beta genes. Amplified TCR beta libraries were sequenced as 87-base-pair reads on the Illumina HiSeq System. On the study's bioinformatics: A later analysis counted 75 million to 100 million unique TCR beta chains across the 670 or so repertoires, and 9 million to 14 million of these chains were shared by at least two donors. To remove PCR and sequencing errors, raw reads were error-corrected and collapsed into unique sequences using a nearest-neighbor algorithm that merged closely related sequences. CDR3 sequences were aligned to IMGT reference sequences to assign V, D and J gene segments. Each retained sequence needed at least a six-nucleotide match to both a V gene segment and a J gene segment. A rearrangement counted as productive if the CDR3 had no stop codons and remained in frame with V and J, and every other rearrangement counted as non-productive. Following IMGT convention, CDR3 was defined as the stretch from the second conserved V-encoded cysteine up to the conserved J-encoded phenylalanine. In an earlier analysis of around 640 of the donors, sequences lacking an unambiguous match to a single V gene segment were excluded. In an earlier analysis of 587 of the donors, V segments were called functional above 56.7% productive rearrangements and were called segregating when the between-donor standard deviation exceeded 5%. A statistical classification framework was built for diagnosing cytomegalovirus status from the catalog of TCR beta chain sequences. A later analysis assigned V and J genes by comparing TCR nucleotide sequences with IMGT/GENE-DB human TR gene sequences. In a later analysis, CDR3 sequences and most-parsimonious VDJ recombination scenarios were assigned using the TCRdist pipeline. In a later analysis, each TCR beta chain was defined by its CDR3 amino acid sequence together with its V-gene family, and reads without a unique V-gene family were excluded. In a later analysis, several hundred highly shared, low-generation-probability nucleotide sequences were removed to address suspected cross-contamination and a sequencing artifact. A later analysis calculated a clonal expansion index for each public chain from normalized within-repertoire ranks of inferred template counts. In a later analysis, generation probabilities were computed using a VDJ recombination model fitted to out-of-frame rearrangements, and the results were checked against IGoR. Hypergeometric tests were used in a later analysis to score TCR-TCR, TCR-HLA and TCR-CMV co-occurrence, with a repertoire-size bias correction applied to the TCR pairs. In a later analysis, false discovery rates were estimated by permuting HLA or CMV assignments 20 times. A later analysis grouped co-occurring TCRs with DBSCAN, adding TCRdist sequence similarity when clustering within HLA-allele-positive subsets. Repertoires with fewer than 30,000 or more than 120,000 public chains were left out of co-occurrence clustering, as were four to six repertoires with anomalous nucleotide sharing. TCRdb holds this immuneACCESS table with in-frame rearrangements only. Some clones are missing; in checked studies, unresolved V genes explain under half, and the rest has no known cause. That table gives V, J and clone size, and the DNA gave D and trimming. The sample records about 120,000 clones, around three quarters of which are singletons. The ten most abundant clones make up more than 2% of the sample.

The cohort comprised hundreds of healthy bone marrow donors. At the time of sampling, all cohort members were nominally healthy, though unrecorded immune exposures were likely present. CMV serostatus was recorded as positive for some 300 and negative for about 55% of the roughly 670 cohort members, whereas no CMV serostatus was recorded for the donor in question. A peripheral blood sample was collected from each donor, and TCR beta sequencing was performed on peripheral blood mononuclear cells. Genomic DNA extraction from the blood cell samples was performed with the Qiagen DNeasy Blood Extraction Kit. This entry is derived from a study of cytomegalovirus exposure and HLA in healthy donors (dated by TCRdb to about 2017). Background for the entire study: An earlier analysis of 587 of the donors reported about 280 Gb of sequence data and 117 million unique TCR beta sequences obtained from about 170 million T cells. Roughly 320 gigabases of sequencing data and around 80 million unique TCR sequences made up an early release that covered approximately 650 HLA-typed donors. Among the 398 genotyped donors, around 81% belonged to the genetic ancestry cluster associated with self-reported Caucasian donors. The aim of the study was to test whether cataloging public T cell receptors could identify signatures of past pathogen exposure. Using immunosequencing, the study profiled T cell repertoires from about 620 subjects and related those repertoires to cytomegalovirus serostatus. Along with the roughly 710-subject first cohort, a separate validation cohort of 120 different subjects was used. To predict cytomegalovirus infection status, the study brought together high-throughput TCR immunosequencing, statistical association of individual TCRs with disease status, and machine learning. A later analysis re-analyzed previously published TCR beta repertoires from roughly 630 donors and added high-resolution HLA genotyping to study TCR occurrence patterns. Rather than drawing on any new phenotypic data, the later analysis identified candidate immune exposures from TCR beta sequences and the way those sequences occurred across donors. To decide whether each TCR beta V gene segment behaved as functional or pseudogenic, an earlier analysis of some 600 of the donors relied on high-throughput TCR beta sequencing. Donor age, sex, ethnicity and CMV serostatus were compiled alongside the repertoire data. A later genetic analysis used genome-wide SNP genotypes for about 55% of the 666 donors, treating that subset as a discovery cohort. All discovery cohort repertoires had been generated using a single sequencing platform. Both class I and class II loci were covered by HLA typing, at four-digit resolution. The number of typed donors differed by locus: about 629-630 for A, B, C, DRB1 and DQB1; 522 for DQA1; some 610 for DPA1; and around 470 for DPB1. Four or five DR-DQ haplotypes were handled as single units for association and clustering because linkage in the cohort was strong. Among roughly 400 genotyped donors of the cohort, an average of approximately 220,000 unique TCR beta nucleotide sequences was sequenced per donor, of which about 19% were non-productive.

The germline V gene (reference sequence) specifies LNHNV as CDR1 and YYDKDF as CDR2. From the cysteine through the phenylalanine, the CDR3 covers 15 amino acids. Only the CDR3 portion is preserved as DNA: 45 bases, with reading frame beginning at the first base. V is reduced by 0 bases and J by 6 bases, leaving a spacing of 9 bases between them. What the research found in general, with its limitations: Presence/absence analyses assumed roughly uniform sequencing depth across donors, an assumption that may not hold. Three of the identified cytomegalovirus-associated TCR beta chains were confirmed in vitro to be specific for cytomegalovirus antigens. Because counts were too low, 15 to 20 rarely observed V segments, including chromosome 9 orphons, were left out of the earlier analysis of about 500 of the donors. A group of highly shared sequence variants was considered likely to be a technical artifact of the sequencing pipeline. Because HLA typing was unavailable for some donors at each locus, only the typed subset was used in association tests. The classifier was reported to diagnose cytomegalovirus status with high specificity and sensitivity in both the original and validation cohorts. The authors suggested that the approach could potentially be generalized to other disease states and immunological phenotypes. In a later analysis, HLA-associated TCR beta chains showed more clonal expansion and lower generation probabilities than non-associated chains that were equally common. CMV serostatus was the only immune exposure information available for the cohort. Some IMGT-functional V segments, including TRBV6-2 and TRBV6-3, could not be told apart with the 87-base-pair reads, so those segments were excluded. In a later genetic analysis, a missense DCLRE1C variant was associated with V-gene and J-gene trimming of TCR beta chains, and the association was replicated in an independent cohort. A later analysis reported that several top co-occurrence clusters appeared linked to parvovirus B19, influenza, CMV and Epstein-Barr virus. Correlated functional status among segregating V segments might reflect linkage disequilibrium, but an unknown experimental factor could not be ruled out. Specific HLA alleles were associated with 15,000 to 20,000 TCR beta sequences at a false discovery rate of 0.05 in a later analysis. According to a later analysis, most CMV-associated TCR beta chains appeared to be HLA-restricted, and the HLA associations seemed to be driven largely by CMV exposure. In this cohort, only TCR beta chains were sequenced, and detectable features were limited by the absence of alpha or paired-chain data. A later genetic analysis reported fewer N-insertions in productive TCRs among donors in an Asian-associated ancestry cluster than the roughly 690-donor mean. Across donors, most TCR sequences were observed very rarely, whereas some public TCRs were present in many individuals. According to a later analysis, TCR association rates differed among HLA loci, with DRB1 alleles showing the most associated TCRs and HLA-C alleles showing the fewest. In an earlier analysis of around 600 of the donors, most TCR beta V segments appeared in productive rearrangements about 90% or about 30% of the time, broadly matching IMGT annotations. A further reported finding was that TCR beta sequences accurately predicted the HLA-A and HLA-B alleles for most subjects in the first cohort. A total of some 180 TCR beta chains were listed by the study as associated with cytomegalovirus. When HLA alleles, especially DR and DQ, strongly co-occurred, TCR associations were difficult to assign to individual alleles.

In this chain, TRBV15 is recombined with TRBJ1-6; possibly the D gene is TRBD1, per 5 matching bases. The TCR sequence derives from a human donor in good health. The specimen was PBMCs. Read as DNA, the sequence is TGTGCCACCAGCAGAGATTTAAGGGGTAATTCACCCCTCCACTTT. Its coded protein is CATSRDLRGNSPLHF.